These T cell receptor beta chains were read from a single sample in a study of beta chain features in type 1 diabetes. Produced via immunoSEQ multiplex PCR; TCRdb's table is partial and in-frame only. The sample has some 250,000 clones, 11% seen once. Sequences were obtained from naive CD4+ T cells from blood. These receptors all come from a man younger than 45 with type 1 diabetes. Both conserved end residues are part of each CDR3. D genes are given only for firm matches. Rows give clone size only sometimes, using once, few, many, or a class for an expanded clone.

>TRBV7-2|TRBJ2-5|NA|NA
CASSFAGETQYF
TGTGCCAGCAGCTTCGCGGGAGAGACCCAGTACTTC
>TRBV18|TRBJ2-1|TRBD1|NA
CASSPFTRDSTQFF
TGTGCCAGCTCACCTTTTACTCGGGACAGCACTCAGTTCTTC
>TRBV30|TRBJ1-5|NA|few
CAWGRTSGNQPQHF
TGTGCCTGGGGCCGGACAAGCGGCAATCAGCCCCAGCATTTT
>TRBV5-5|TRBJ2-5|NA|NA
CASSLQGQETQYF
TGTGCCAGCAGCTTACAGGGTCAAGAGACCCAGTACTTC
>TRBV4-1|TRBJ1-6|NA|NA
CASTGDSNSPLHF
TGCGCCAGCACCGGCGACAGCAATTCACCCCTCCACTTT
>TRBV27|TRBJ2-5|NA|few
CASRQQGGTQYF
TGTGCCAGCAGACAACAGGGCGGGACCCAGTACTTC
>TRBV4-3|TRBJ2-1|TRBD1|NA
CASSQEVQDRGRYEQFF
TGCGCCAGCAGCCAAGAGGTCCAGGACAGGGGACGGTATGAGCAGTTCTTC
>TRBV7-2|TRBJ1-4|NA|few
CASSFKGQGGEKLFF
TGTGCCAGCAGCTTTAAGGGGCAGGGTGGTGAAAAACTGTTTTTT
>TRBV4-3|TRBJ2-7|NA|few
CASSQDENLLYEQYF
TGCGCCAGCAGCCAAGATGAGAACCTACTCTACGAGCAGTACTTC
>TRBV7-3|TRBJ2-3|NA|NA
CASSLSYSDTQYF
TGTGCCAGCAGCTTAAGCTACTCCGATACGCAGTATTTT
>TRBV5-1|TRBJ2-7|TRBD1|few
CASSYRTGTPYEQYF
TGCGCCAGCAGTTATAGGACAGGGACCCCCTACGAGCAGTACTTC
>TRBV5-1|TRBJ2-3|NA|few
CASSLVTGRGADTQYF
TGCGCCAGCAGCTTGGTAACAGGGCGCGGCGCAGATACGCAGTATTTT
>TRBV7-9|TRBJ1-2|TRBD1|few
CASSFETGGNGYTF
TGTGCCAGCAGCTTTGAGACAGGGGGCAATGGCTACACCTTC
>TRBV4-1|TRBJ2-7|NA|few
CASSLKGGFAYEQYF
TGCGCCAGCAGCTTGAAGGGGGGGTTCGCCTACGAGCAGTACTTC
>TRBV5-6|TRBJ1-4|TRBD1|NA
CASSRSTGGEKLFF
TGTGCCAGCAGCCGTTCAACAGGGGGCGAAAAACTGTTTTTT
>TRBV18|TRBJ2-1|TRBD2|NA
CASSPAGVYNEQFF
TGTGCCAGCTCACCGGCGGGGGTTTACAATGAGCAGTTCTTC
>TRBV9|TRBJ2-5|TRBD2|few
CASSVDGGAVETQYF
TGTGCCAGCAGCGTAGACGGGGGGGCGGTGGAGACCCAGTACTTC
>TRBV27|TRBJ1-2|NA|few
CASSPSYGEKDYGYTF
TGTGCCAGCAGTCCGAGCTACGGGGAAAAGGACTATGGCTACACCTTC
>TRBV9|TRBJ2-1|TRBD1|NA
CASSARTGAYNEQFF
TGTGCCAGCAGCGCGAGGACAGGGGCCTACAATGAGCAGTTCTTC
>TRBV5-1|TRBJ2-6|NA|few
CASSPGLQGGANVLTF
TGCGCCAGCAGTCCGGGTCTACAGGGTGGGGCCAACGTCCTGACTTTC
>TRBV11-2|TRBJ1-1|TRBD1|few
CASRRIQGPEAFF
TGTGCCAGCAGACGAATACAGGGGCCCGAAGCTTTCTTT
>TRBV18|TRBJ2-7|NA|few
CASSSGITYEQYF
TGTGCCAGCTCATCAGGGATCACCTACGAGCAGTACTTC
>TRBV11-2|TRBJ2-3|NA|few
CASSLSSGDTQYF
TGTGCCAGCAGCTTAAGCTCCGGAGATACGCAGTATTTT
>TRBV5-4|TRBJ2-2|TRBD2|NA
CASSPSGGGTGELFF
TGTGCCAGCAGCCCAAGCGGGGGGGGGACCGGGGAGCTGTTTTTT
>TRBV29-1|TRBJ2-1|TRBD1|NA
CSVGGQGWEGEQFF
TGCAGCGTGGGGGGACAGGGGTGGGAGGGTGAGCAGTTCTTC
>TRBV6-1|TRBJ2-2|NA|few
CASSEPLTGEVGELFF
TGTGCCAGCAGTGAACCGCTAACCGGTGAGGTCGGGGAGCTGTTTTTT
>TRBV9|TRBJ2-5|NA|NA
CASSARGPPGGQETQYF
TGTGCCAGCAGCGCCCGAGGCCCCCCCGGGGGTCAAGAGACCCAGTACTTC
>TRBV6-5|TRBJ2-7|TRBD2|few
CASSYSGLAGAYEQYF
TGTGCCAGCAGTTACTCCGGACTAGCGGGAGCATACGAGCAGTACTTC
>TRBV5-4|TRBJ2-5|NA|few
CASSARRAQETQYF
TGTGCCAGCAGCGCGCGGCGGGCACAAGAGACCCAGTACTTC
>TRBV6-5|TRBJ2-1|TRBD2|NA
CASSYPGTRDEQFF
TGTGCCAGCAGTTACCCCGGGACTAGGGATGAGCAGTTCTTC
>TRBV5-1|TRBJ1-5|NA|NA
CASSLSGYSNQPQHF
TGCGCCAGCAGCTTGTCGGGGTATAGCAATCAGCCCCAGCATTTT
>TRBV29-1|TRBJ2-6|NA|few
CSVVNRDTVSSGANVLTF
TGCAGCGTTGTAAACCGGGACACAGTCAGTTCTGGGGCCAACGTCCTGACTTTC
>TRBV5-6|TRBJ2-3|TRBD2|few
CASSTTSGADTQYF
TGTGCCAGCAGCACGACTAGCGGGGCAGATACGCAGTATTTT
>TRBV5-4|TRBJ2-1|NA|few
CASSLGQGSYNEQFF
TGTGCCAGCAGCTTGGGCCAGGGCTCCTACAATGAGCAGTTCTTC
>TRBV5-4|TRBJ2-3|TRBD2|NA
CASSWGGNQRGQDTQYF
TGTGCCAGCAGCTGGGGGGGGAACCAGCGGGGGCAAGATACGCAGTATTTT
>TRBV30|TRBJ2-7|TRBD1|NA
CAWSYGGTGVSYEQYF
TGTGCCTGGAGTTACGGAGGGACAGGGGTCTCCTACGAGCAGTACTTC
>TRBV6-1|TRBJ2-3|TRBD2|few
CASSELAGGLIRVYF
TGTGCCAGCAGTGAGCTAGCGGGGGGGTTGATTCGTGTGTATTTT
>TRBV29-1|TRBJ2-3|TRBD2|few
CSALRGAGTDTQYF
TGCAGCGCTCTGCGGGGGGCCGGCACAGATACGCAGTATTTT
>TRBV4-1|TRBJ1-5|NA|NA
CASSRDSYQPQHF
TGCGCCAGCAGCCGCGACAGTTATCAGCCCCAGCATTTT